This T cell receptor (beta chain) derives from a study of glioma-infiltrating T cells after dendritic cell vaccination. Broader study findings: Estimated pretreatment TIL content predicted outcome after dendritic cell vaccination. Higher TCR clonality did not directly relate to longer survival. Complete blood and tumor specimen sets were limited to few patients.

Time point meaning: after dendritic cell vaccination, including at tumor progression/relapse. PBMC sampling occurred before vaccination, two weeks after the third dose, and at progression. Points on this clone: Its antigen remains unidentified.

This CDR3 spans 15 amino acids. Germline-derived CDR1 and CDR2 are SEHNR and FQNEAQ (reference sequence). Trimming pared 4 bases from V and 0 bases from J, leaving 12 bases between. TCRdb's copy holds only in-frame clones and misses some; the assay was immunoSEQ multiplex PCR. The sample has tens of thousands of clones, roughly 86% seen once. The TCR sequence derives from a human donor with glioblastoma. This sequence joins TRBV7-9 and TRBJ1-1; D uncertain. The source material was blood, sampled after dendritic cell vaccination. CDR3 sequence (DNA): TGTGCCAGCAGCTCCAGCAGGCCCATGAACACTGAAGCTTTCTTT. Translation gives CASSSSRPMNTEAFF.